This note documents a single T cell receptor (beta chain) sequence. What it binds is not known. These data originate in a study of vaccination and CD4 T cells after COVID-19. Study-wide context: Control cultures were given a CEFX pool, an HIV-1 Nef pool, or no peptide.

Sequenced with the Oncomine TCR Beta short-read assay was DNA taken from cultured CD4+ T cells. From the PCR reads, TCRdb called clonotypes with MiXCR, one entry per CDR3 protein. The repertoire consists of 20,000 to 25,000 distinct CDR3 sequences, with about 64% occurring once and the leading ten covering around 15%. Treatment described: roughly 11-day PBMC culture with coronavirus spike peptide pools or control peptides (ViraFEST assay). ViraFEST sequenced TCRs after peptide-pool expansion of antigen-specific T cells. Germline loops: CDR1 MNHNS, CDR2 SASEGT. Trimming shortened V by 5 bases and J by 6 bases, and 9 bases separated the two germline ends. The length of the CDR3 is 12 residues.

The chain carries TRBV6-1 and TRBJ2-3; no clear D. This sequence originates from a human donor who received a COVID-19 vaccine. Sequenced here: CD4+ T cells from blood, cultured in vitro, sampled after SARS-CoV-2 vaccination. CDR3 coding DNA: TGTGCCAGCAGTCCTATGGGGGATACGCAGTATTTT. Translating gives CASSPMGDTQYF.